A single sample gave rise to the 9 T cell receptor beta chains below, sequenced in a study of T-cell memory formation after mild COVID-19. Each CDR3 protein gets one entry after TCRdb re-called the 5' RACE reads with MiXCR. In the table there are more than 300,000 distinct CDR3 sequences, 20% to 25% of which are singletons. The sample comprised PBMCs or a T cell subset sorted from them (not recorded which). These receptors were taken from a man aged 18 to 29 who had mild COVID-19 (a few samples of this study predate the infection). Cell type and time point are not known.

V and J are TRBV28 and TRBJ1-2, with TRBD1 matching over 7 bases. The CDR3 sequence is 13 residues long. Germline values: CDR1 MDHEN, CDR2 SYDVKM. Unmatched junction bases numbered 1, after V lost 2 bases and J lost 4 bases. The CDR3 DNA sequence: TGTGCCAGCAGTTTAGACAGGGCCTATGGCTACACCTTC. Translated: CASSLDRAYGYTF.

This clonotype was seen a handful of times. V and J are TRBV7-2 and TRBJ2-5, with D unclear. Trimming shortened V by 2 bases and J by 5 bases, and 15 bases separated the two germline ends. The germline gives CDR1 SGHTA, CDR2 FQGNSA. This CDR3 contains 15 residues. In DNA form, the CDR3 reads TGTGCCAGCAGCTTACAGTCTTTAGGCCCGGAGACCCAGTACTTC. It codes for CASSLQSLGPETQYF. Full variable domain (outside the CDR3, taken from reference TRBV7-2 and TRBJ2-5): GAGVSQSPSNKVTEKGKDVELRCDPISGHTALYWYRQSLGQGLEFLIYFQGNSAPDKSGLPSDRFSAERTGGSVSTLTIQRTQQEDSAVYLCASSLQSLGPETQYFGPGTRLLVL.

This chain links TRBV6-5 with TRBJ1-1; D may be TRBD1 (5 bases). V was cut by 6 bases and J by 6 bases, with 17 bases left in between. This CDR3 has 14 amino acids. Looked up from germline, CDR1 is MNHEY and CDR2 is SVGAGI. CDR3 coding DNA: TGTGCCAGCAGATGGGGAGGGGAACTCGCTGAAGCTTTCTTT. Protein sequence: CASRWGGELAEAFF.

This clonotype was recorded a few times. The V call is TRBV10-3, the J call TRBJ1-5, with D hard to call. Per the germline V gene, CDR1 is ENHRY and CDR2 is SYGVKD. This CDR3 is 14 amino acids long. Trimming pared 3 bases from V and 5 bases from J, leaving 11 bases between. Here the CDR3 DNA reads TGTGCCATCAGTGATCTCGGGATGGATCAGCCCCAGCATTTT. This gives the protein CAISDLGMDQPQHF.

The chain joins TRBV6-4 to TRBJ1-2; 8 positions match TRBD1. Trimming at V came to 3 bases and at J to 0 bases, leaving 9 bases not matched to a gene. Germline V gene sequence: CDR1 MRHNA, CDR2 SNTAGT. The CDR3 loop spans 17 amino acids. The CDR3 reads CASSDGQGAFPNYGYTF. CDR3 nucleotides: TGTGCCAGCAGTGATGGTCAGGGGGCATTCCCTAACTATGGCTACACCTTC.

V usage is TRBV10-3 and J usage is TRBJ1-5; the D gene is possibly TRBD1 (6 bases). The germline V and J ends were trimmed by 3 bases and 2 bases, with 11 bases remaining between them. The CDR3 runs 15 residues. Germline CDR1 reads ENHRY; CDR2 reads SYGVKD. The CDR3 here is CAISDQQGGNQPQHF. The CDR3 DNA follows: TGTGCCATCAGTGACCAACAGGGAGGCAATCAGCCCCAGCATTTT.

This clonotype has just a few counts. The CDR3 loop is CSARDPRDSLTTDTQYF. Here the CDR3 DNA reads TGCAGTGCTAGAGATCCTCGGGACAGCCTCACCACAGATACGCAGTATTTT. The V and J genes are TRBV20-1 and TRBJ2-3; 7 bases agree with TRBD1. Germline V gives CDR1 DFQATT, CDR2 SNEGSKA (reference sequence). CDR3 size: 17 residues. V lost 0 bases and J lost 2; bases outside the gene matches: 11.

This clonotype has a handful of counts. J is TRBJ1-1 and V is TRBV11-2; D might be TRBD1 (5 bases). V dropped 6 bases and J dropped 3 bases, with 11 bases sitting between them. Germline CDR1 and CDR2: SGHAT and FQNNGV. The CDR3 sequence is 13 residues long. CDR3 coding DNA: TGTGCCAGCAGGATACAGGAGGACACTGAAGCTTTCTTT. Its translation: CASRIQEDTEAFF.

This clonotype showed up just a few times. CDR3 in DNA: TGTGCCAGCAGCCAAGCCCAAAGCTCCTACAATGAGCAGTTCTTC. It specifies CASSQAQSSYNEQFF. This chain joins TRBV4-2 and TRBJ2-1; no definite D call. Germline CDR1 is LGHNA and CDR2 is YNFKEQ. The ends were cut back, 1 base at V and 0 bases at J, with 7 bases in the middle. There are 15 residues in the CDR3.